Listed here are 12 T cell receptor beta chains from one sample, sequenced in a study of blood T cell repertoires in COVID-19. Generated by immunoSEQ multiplex PCR, the TCRdb table keeps only in-frame clones and is missing some. This sample has about 66,000 clones; less than 85% occur once, and the top ten carry under 7%. Sequencing was performed on peripheral blood. These TCRs come from a man between 60 and 70 years old with acute or convalescent COVID-19.

DNA for the CDR3: TGCGCCAGCGGTTTACGGGGTGACCTGACTAATGAAAAACTGTTTTTT. Translating it yields CASGLRGDLTNEKLFF. The V gene is TRBV5-1, the J gene TRBJ1-4, with D hard to call. This CDR3 has 16 residues. Germline values: CDR1 SGHRS, CDR2 YFSETQ. Trimming shortened V by 7 bases and J by 2 bases, and 18 bases separated the two germline ends.

This clone was picked up a small number of times. The chain is built from TRBV9 and TRBJ2-7; 8 bases are shared with TRBD2. The CDR3 consists of 17 residues. Per germline, CDR1 SGDLS and CDR2 YYNGEE. V lost 0 bases and J lost 2; bases outside the gene matches: 10. CDR3 protein: CASSVVRKRGPPYEQYV. In DNA, the CDR3 is TGTGCCAGCAGCGTAGTCCGTAAGCGGGGGCCCCCCTACGAGCAGTACGTC.

This clone was found a few times. The J gene is TRBJ2-3, the V gene TRBV7-2, with TRBD2 matching 7 bases. The length of the CDR3 is 15 residues. From germline, CDR1 is SGHTA and CDR2 FQGNSA. The V gene end was trimmed by 1 base and the J gene end by 0 bases; junction bases not matched to a gene: 1. The CDR3 bases are TGTGCCAGCAGCTTAGACGGGAGGAGCACAGATACGCAGTATTTT. It encodes CASSLDGRSTDTQYF.

The rearrangement links TRBV12-1 to TRBJ1-6; the table assigns TRBD1, which was not confirmed against the DNA. TRBV12-1 is a pseudogene. The CDR3 runs to 16 residues. The chain's CDR3 is CASRPSQGAYNSPLHF. CDR3 nucleotide sequence: TGTGCCAGCAGACCCTCACAGGGGGCTTACAATTCACCCCTCCACTTT.

The chain employs TRBV19 and TRBJ2-3; 8 nucleotides line up with TRBD2. Germline CDR1 LNHDA, CDR2 SQIVND (reference sequence). The V and J ends lost 5 bases and 2 bases, in that order; junction bases with no gene match: 6. The CDR3 extends over 15 amino acids. Here the CDR3 DNA reads TGTGCCAGTAGTTTACGCGGGGGGCCCACAGATACGCAGTATTTT. It specifies CASSLRGGPTDTQYF.

This chain connects TRBV11-3 to TRBJ2-5; a weak D match, TRBD2 (5 bases). Trimming removed 1 base from V and 7 bases from J, with 10 bases in between. This CDR3 contains 13 residues. From germline, CDR1 is SGHNT and CDR2 YENEEA. Here the CDR3 reads CASSLGTAGTQYF. CDR3 bases: TGTGCCAGCAGCTTAGGGACCGCGGGGACCCAGTACTTC.

This CDR3 is CASAWGGNSPLHF. CDR3 DNA sequence: TGTGCCTCGGCCTGGGGAGGGAATTCACCCCTCCACTTT. The V call is TRBV12-3 or TRBV12-4, the J call TRBJ1-6, with unresolved D. CDR3 size: 13 residues. V was trimmed by 11 bases and J by 7 bases, leaving 15 bases between them.

The V gene is TRBV12-2, the J gene TRBJ2-7; the D call in the table, TRBD2, was not verified against the DNA. TRBV12-2 is marked as a pseudogene. The CDR3 contains 12 residues. CDR3 sequence: CASRSGREEQYV. The CDR3, as DNA: TGTGCAAGTCGCTCCGGGCGGGAGGAGCAGTACGTC.

J is TRBJ2-3 and V is TRBV2, with D possibly TRBD2 on 6 matching bases. The CDR3 totals 11 residues. Germline V lookup: CDR1 SNHLY, CDR2 FYNNEI. V was shortened by 7 bases and J by 8 bases, with 10 bases between the two germline ends. The CDR3 sequence: CASTLGGTQYF. The CDR3 DNA is TGTGCCAGCACCCTGGGAGGTACGCAGTATTTT.

The V call is TRBV4-3, the J call TRBJ1-4; 7 bases fit TRBD1. The CDR3 consists of 16 residues. V gave up 1 base and J gave up 8 bases; unmatched junction bases: 10. From germline, CDR1 is LGHNA and CDR2 YSLEER. The CDR3 sequence: CASSQAFGGGGEKLFF. The CDR3 DNA reads TGCGCCAGCAGCCAAGCCTTCGGTGGAGGGGGCGAAAAACTGTTTTTT.

The chain recombines TRBV5-6 with TRBJ2-5; D perhaps matches TRBD1 (6 bases). The CDR3 covers 15 residues. CDR1 and CDR2 (germline): SGHDT, YYEEEE. The V end was cut by 4 bases, the J end by 4 bases, with 17 bases between. The CDR3 DNA reads as TGTGCCAGCAGCCCGGAGGAATGGGGGCGAGAGACCCAGTACTTC. Its protein is CASSPEEWGRETQYF.

This chain's CDR3 is CASSQQPTYYEQYV. CDR3 sequence (DNA): TGTGCCAGCAGCCAACAACCCACTTACTACGAGCAGTACGTC. This sequence joins TRBV3-1 (or the pseudogene TRBV3-2) and TRBJ2-7; D not resolved. The germline V gene has CDR1 LGHDT and CDR2 YNNKEL (reference sequence). With 2 bases removed from V and 3 bases from J, the gap between germline ends came to 11 bases. CDR3 length: 14 amino acids.